The clone carrying this TCR beta chain turned up a few times. Generated by immunoSEQ multiplex PCR, the TCRdb table keeps only in-frame clones and is missing some. This table has more than 50,000 clones, 71% appearing once. The germline V and J ends were trimmed by 4 bases and 3 bases, with 9 bases remaining between them. Germline assignment: CDR1 MNHNY and CDR2 SVGAGI (reference sequence). The CDR3 sequence is 13 residues long. The sample is drawn from a study of PD-1 blockade in classical Hodgkin lymphoma. Brentuximab vedotin exposure varied among the patients, all of whom had relapsed after autologous stem cell transplantation.

The TCR originated in a human donor with classical Hodgkin lymphoma. This specimen was peripheral blood mononuclear cells (PBMCs), taken before the second cycle of nivolumab. This chain links TRBV6-6 with TRBJ1-2; no firm D call. CDR3 in DNA: TGTGCCAGCAGTTTCGACACGGACTATGGCTACACCTTC. Its protein is CASSFDTDYGYTF.